Only one count was recorded for the clone carrying this T cell receptor beta chain. The target antigen is unknown. Germline V lookup: CDR1 SEHNR, CDR2 FQNEAQ (reference sequence). V dropped 1 base and J dropped 8 bases, with 11 bases sitting between them. The CDR3 length is 13 residues. The source of the sample is a study of somatic mutations in cytotoxic T cells in rheumatoid arthritis. Whole-study context: Patient blood (approximately 30 ml EDTA) was drawn right after diagnosis, before any treatment. Flow sorting at nearly 100% purity was applied to some V beta antibody-stained T-cell populations, which included V beta1+ cells sequenced for TCRB.

Study conclusions and caveats: TRBV07 appeared slightly underrepresented in the rheumatoid arthritis patients. That finding was not adjusted to account for multiple comparisons.

Generated by immunoSEQ multiplex PCR, the TCRdb table keeps only in-frame clones and is missing some. Among about 23,000 clones listed, about four fifths were seen once. The chain links TRBV7-9 to TRBJ1-1; D gene ambiguous. This clonotype originated in an adult with rheumatoid arthritis. Sequencing was done on a sample of CD8+ T cells sorted from blood. As DNA, the CDR3 is TGTGCCAGCAGCTTAGGGGCAGCGGCGGAAGCTTTCTTT. Translated: CASSLGAAAEAFF.